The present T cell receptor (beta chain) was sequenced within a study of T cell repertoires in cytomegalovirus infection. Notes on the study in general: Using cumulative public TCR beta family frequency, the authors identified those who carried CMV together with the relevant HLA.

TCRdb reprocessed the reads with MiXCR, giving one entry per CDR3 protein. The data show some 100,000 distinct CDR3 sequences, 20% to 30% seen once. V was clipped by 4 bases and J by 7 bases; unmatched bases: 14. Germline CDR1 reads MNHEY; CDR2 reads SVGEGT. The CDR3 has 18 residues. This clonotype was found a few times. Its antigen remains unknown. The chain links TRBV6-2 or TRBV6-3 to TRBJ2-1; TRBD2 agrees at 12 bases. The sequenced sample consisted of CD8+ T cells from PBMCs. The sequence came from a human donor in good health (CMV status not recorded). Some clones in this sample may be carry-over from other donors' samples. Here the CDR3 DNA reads TGTGCCAGCAGTTCGACACTAGCGGGAGGTCCCAATGAAAATGAGCAGTTCTTC. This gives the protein CASSSTLAGGPNENEQFF.